This passage covers 8 T cell receptor beta chains from one sample sequenced in a study of beta chain features in type 1 diabetes. General observations from the study: People with Type 1 diabetes carried modestly yet significantly shorter TCRB CDR3s in all four CD4+ subsets.

Investigators reverse transcribed all isolated RNA, so they sequenced expressed TCRB transcripts. Assay: immunoSEQ multiplex PCR; the TCRdb copy retains only in-frame clones and omits some. Of around 250,000 clones listed, roughly 20% were seen once; the top ten hold 0.025% to 0.035%. These receptors have no identified antigens. Sequences were obtained from naive CD4+ T cells from blood. The receptors stem from a woman in her thirties or forties with type 1 diabetes.

The chain joins TRBV5-6 to TRBJ2-7, with 7 bases that match TRBD1. Germline values: CDR1 SGHDT, CDR2 YYEEEE. This CDR3 region has 14 residues. With V trimmed by 4 bases and J by 1 base, 5 bases remained unmatched. The CDR3 nucleotides are TGTGCCAGCAGCCCGGACAGGCGATCCTACGAGCAGTACTTC. Encoded protein: CASSPDRRSYEQYF.

This clone was picked up a small number of times. The chain carries TRBV4-2 and TRBJ1-1; D remains ambiguous. Germline V gives CDR1 LGHNA, CDR2 YNFKEQ. The CDR3 length is 14 residues. Trimming cost V 0 bases and J 3 bases, with 8 bases left between them. The CDR3 DNA reads as TGTGCCAGCAGCCAAGATCACTCCGACACTGAAGCTTTCTTT. It is translated as CASSQDHSDTEAFF.

The sample holds a few counts of this clone. The chain carries TRBV10-3 and TRBJ2-7; 10 bases line up with TRBD1. The length of the CDR3 is 15 residues. The V gene end was trimmed by 4 bases and the J gene end by 1 base; junction bases not matched to a gene: 4. CDR1 is ENHRY, CDR2 SYGVKD, per germline. The DNA of the CDR3 is TGTGCCATCAGTGGCCCGGGACAGGGGTCCTACGAGCAGTACTTC. Translating gives CAISGPGQGSYEQYF.

This clone was counted a single time. J is TRBJ2-3 and V is TRBV28, with D possibly matching TRBD2 (5 bases). Between the trimmed V and J ends, which lost 8 bases and 1 base, there was a span of 10 bases. The germline V gene encodes CDR1 MDHEN and CDR2 SYDVKM. This CDR3 is built from 13 residues. The CDR3 spells CASSKGGTDTQYF. The DNA of the CDR3 is TGTGCCAGCTCCAAGGGAGGCACAGATACGCAGTATTTT.

This chain uses TRBV30 with TRBJ1-5; no definite D call. Germline lookup yields CDR1 GTSNPN and CDR2 SVGIG (reference sequence). The CDR3 loop spans 13 amino acids. Trimming stripped 3 bases from V and 0 bases from J, with 6 bases between. This CDR3 is CAWRQDSNQPQHF. CDR3 in DNA: TGTGCCTGGAGGCAGGATAGCAATCAGCCCCAGCATTTT.

The chain uses TRBV2 and TRBJ1-3; 7 bases fit TRBD1. CDR1 and CDR2 from the germline V gene are SNHLY and FYNNEI. The CDR3 extends over 14 amino acids. The V gene end was trimmed by 6 bases and the J gene end by 0 bases; junction bases not matched to a gene: 2. CDR3 sequence (DNA): TGTGCCAGCAGCCAGGGGGACTCTGGAAACACCATATATTTT. Translating gives CASSQGDSGNTIYF.

This sequence joins TRBV5-1 and TRBJ2-1; D might be TRBD2 (6 bases). CDR3 size: 14 residues. Germline-derived CDR1 and CDR2 are SGHRS and YFSETQ. V was cut by 3 bases and J by 5 bases, with 12 bases left in between. CDR3: CASSSRTGDNEQFF. The CDR3, as DNA: TGCGCCAGCAGCTCCCGGACGGGAGACAATGAGCAGTTCTTC.

V is TRBV9 and J is TRBJ1-3; D remains ambiguous. The CDR3 is 13 residues long. CDR1 and CDR2 (germline): SGDLS, YYNGEE. Trimming cost V 2 bases and J 9 bases, with 12 bases left between them. The CDR3 bases are TGTGCCAGCAGCGTCTCCTCGGAGGCCACCATATATTTT. It specifies CASSVSSEATIYF.